A single sample gave rise to the 15 T cell receptor beta chains below, sequenced in a study of CD8 T cells in ankylosing spondylitis (TCRdb year 2017). General findings and caveats noted by the study authors: A TCR beta motif made up of several highly homologous amino acid variants appeared to be characteristic of blood from ankylosing spondylitis patients.

Library construction relied on 5' RACE. The listed sequencing device is Illumina HiSeq 2500. TCRdb itself trimmed the public reads at Q25 with fastp, ran MiXCR and retained productive beta chains. Rows merge per CDR3 protein into single entries with the most common DNA and genes. In all, the sample holds 400,000 to 450,000 distinct CDR3 sequences, and about 15% of those were seen once. The top ten constitute about 0.94% of the sample. Antigens of these TCRs are unknown. Sequencing was performed on blood, either unsorted or a sorted T cell fraction (not recorded which). All receptors come from a male donor with ankylosing spondylitis.

The chain employs TRBV6-1 and TRBJ1-3, with a possible D match to TRBD1 (5 bases). The germline V gene encodes CDR1 MNHNS and CDR2 SASEGT. V was cut by 9 bases and J by 1 base, with 13 bases left in between. This CDR3 is built from 14 residues. CDR3 loop: CASWGRLSGNTIYF. The DNA of the CDR3 is TGTGCCAGTTGGGGGAGACTATCTGGAAACACCATATATTTT.

This clonotype came up a few times. The J gene is TRBJ2-1, the V gene TRBV7-3; 14 positions agree with TRBD2. V was pared by 5 bases and J by 10 bases, with 7 bases of the junction left unmatched. The CDR3 covers 15 residues. Germline CDR1 reads SGHTA; CDR2 reads FQGTGA. Here the CDR3 reads CASSQGLAGAREQFF. The CDR3 nucleotides are TGTGCCAGCAGCCAGGGACTAGCGGGAGCTAGAGAGCAGTTCTTC.

The table lists this clonotype with a few counts. This chain links TRBV6-5 with TRBJ2-3; 9 bases match TRBD1. The CDR3 loop spans 16 amino acids. CDR1 is MNHEY, CDR2 SVGAGI, per germline. With V trimmed by 4 bases and J by 4 bases, 9 bases remained unmatched. DNA for the CDR3: TGTGCCAGCAGTTTGGGGGGACAGGGTCGTGCAGATACGCAGTATTTT. The encoded protein is CASSLGGQGRADTQYF.

The rearrangement uses TRBV7-9 and TRBJ2-1; 8 positions match TRBD2. The J segment lost 8 bases and the V segment lost 6 bases, leaving 12 bases of the junction unmatched. The CDR3 consists of 15 residues. CDR1 and CDR2 from the germline V gene are SEHNR and FQNEAQ (reference sequence). The CDR3 is CASSFLGLARHEQFF. The CDR3 bases are TGTGCCAGCAGTTTTCTCGGACTAGCCCGACATGAGCAGTTCTTC.

This clonotype showed up many times. The V gene is TRBV20-1, the J gene TRBJ2-1, with D tentatively TRBD2 (6 bases). Looked up from germline, CDR1 is DFQATT and CDR2 is SNEGSKA (reference sequence). This CDR3 is 14 amino acids long. Trimming shortened V by 6 bases and J by 4 bases, and 16 bases separated the two germline ends. The chain's CDR3 is CSALGGDAYNEQFF. The CDR3 nucleotides read TGCAGTGCCCTTGGCGGGGACGCTTACAATGAGCAGTTCTTC.

This clonotype was seen ten or more times. The gene calls are TRBV4-3 and TRBJ2-1, with 10 bases identical to TRBD2. Germline CDR1 reads LGHNA; CDR2 reads YSLEER. The length of the CDR3 is 20 residues. With 0 bases clipped from V and 0 bases from J, the junction kept 11 bases outside the gene matches. CDR3 in amino acids: CASSQDIATSGQSSYNEQFF. The CDR3 coding sequence is TGCGCCAGCAGCCAAGATATTGCGACTAGCGGGCAAAGCTCCTACAATGAGCAGTTCTTC.

V is TRBV5-6 and J is TRBJ2-3; 9 bases agree with TRBD1. CDR1 is SGHDT, CDR2 YYEEEE, per germline. V dropped 0 bases and J dropped 3; count of bases not matched to a gene: 5. CDR3 length: 16 amino acids. CDR3 residues: CASSLATGQGTDTQYF. The CDR3 nucleotides read TGTGCCAGCAGCTTGGCCACGGGACAGGGAACAGATACGCAGTATTTT.

The genes are TRBV5-1 and TRBJ2-7; D may be TRBD2 (7 bases). V shed 4 bases and J shed 2 bases, with 16 bases lying between them. This CDR3 is 15 amino acids long. CDR1 and CDR2 (germline): SGHRS, YFSETQ. The CDR3 DNA follows: TGCGCCAGCAGCGGGGGGGGACATCCCCCCTACGAGCAGTACTTC. Residues: CASSGGGHPPYEQYF.

This clonotype was picked up many times. The rearrangement links TRBV5-1 to TRBJ1-5; 11 bases map to TRBD1. Germline assignment: CDR1 SGHRS and CDR2 YFSETQ. The CDR3 is 14 amino acids. V was pared by 4 bases and J by 6 bases, with 3 bases of the junction left unmatched. The CDR3: CASSTGQGGQPQHF. The CDR3 nucleotides are TGCGCCAGCAGCACGGGACAGGGGGGTCAGCCCCAGCATTTT.

The chain joins TRBV12-5 to TRBJ2-2, with 9 bases that match TRBD1. Germline-derived CDR1 and CDR2 are LGHNT and FRNRAP. The CDR3 sequence is 16 residues long. With V trimmed by 5 bases and J by 4 bases, 8 bases remained unmatched. The CDR3 DNA follows: TGTGCTAGTGGTACCGGGACAGGGTTCGTCACCGGGGAGCTGTTTTTT. Its translation: CASGTGTGFVTGELFF.

This chain uses TRBV4-1 with TRBJ2-5; D might be TRBD1 (5 bases). With 2 bases removed from V and 3 bases from J, the gap between germline ends came to 16 bases. Germline loops: CDR1 MGHRA, CDR2 YSYEKL. This CDR3 is built from 16 residues. The DNA for the CDR3 is TGCGCCAGCAGCCAACAGGGCCGGGCCCTAGAAGAGACCCAGTACTTC. It translates to CASSQQGRALEETQYF.

This clonotype was seen many times. The V gene is TRBV20-1, the J gene TRBJ1-1; no reliable D call. V was trimmed by 0 bases and J by 0 bases, leaving 14 bases between them. In germline, CDR1 is DFQATT, CDR2 SNEGSKA (reference sequence). This CDR3 comprises 16 residues. CDR3 nucleotide sequence: TGCAGTGCTAGAGACCTCGGACTACCCATGAACACTGAAGCTTTCTTT. Translation: CSARDLGLPMNTEAFF.

This clonotype has a handful of counts. The V and J genes are TRBV9 and TRBJ2-5; TRBD1 aligns across 11 bases. J gave up 2 bases and V 3 bases, and 3 bases lay outside the gene matches. There are 15 residues in the CDR3. Germline CDR1 is SGDLS and CDR2 is YYNGEE. The CDR3 loop is CASSGGTGGQETQYF. The CDR3 coding sequence is TGTGCCAGCAGCGGTGGGACAGGGGGACAAGAGACCCAGTACTTC.

J is TRBJ1-1 and V is TRBV12-3 or TRBV12-4; D might be TRBD1 (6 bases). V shed 4 bases and J shed 0 bases, with 12 bases lying between them. This CDR3 spans 15 amino acids. This chain's CDR3 is CASSSGTFMNTEAFF. As DNA, the CDR3 is TGTGCCAGCAGTTCGGGGACATTTATGAACACTGAAGCTTTCTTT.

The chain links TRBV13 to TRBJ2-7; D uncertain. The CDR3 runs 15 residues. The V end was cut by 4 bases, the J end by 2 bases, with 15 bases between. Germline V gene sequence: CDR1 PRHDT, CDR2 FYEKMQ (reference sequence). CDR3: CASSSFSWGAYEQYF. DNA of the CDR3: TGTGCCAGCAGCTCCTTCAGTTGGGGTGCCTACGAGCAGTACTTC.